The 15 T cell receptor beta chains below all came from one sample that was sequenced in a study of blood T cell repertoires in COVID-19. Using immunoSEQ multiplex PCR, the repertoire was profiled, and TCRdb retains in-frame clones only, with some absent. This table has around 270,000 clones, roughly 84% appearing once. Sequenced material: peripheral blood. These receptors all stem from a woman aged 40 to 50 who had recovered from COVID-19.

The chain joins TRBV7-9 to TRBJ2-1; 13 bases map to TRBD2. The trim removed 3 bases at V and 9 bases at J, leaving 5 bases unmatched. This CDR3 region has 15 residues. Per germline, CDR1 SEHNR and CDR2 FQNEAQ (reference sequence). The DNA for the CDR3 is TGTGCCAGCAGCTTGACTAGCGGGGGGCATGGTGAGCAGTTCTTC. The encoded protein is CASSLTSGGHGEQFF.

The CDR3 region is CASSPFTDTQYF. The CDR3 DNA follows: TGTGCCAGCAGCCCATTCACAGATACGCAGTATTTT. This chain uses TRBV7-2 with TRBJ2-3, with unresolved D. The germline V gene encodes CDR1 SGHTA and CDR2 FQGNSA. This CDR3 region has 12 residues. Trimming took off 5 bases at V and 2 bases at J, with 5 bases between the two ends.

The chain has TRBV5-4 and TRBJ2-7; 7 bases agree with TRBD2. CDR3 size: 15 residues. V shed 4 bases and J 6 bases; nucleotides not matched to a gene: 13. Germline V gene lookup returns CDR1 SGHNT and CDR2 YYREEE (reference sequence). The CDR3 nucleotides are TGTGCCAGCAGCCGTCTCGGGGGGTTTTCGCGCGAGCAGTACTTC. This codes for CASSRLGGFSREQYF.

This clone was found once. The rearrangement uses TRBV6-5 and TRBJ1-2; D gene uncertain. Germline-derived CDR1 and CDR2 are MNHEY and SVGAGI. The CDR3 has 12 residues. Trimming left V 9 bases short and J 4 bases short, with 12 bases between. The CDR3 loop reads CASGEAGYGYTF. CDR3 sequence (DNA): TGTGCCAGTGGGGAGGCTGGCTATGGCTACACCTTC.

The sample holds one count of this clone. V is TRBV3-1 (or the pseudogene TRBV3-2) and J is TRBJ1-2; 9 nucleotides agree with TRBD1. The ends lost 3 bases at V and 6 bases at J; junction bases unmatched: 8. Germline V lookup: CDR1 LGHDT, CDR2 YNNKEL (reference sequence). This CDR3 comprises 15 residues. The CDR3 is CASSQDGQGLHGYTF. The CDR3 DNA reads TGTGCCAGCAGCCAGGACGGACAGGGGCTTCATGGCTACACCTTC.

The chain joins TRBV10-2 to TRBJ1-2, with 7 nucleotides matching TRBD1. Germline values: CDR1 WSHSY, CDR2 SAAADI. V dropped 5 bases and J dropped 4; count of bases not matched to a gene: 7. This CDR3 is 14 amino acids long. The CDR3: CASSRDREAYGYTF. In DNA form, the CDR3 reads TGCGCCAGCAGTAGAGACAGGGAGGCCTATGGCTACACCTTC.

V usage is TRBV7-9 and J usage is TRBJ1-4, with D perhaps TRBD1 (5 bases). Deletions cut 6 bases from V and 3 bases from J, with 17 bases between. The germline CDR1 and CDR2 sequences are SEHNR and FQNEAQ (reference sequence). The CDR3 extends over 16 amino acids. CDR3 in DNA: TGTGCCAGCAGTCAGCCTTGGGGGGACCCTAATGAAAAACTGTTTTTT. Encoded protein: CASSQPWGDPNEKLFF.

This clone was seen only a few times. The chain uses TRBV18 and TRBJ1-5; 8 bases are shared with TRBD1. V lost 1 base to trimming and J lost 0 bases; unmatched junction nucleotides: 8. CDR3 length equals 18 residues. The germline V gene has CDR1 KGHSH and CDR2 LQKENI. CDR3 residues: CASSPRRQGTYSNQPQHF. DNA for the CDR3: TGTGCCAGCTCACCACGGAGACAGGGGACTTATAGCAATCAGCCCCAGCATTTT. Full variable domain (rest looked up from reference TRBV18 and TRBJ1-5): NAGVMQNPRHLVRRRGQEARLRCSPMKGHSHVYWYRQLPEEGLKFMVYLQKENIIDESGMPKERFSAEFPKEGPSILRIQQVVRGDSAAYFCASSPRRQGTYSNQPQHFGDGTRLSIL.

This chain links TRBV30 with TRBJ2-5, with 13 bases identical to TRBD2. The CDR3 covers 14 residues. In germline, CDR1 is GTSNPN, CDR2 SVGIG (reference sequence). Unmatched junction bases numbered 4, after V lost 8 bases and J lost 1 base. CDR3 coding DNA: TGTGCCCTTCGACTAGCGGGGGGCCAAGAGACCCAGTACTTC. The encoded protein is CALRLAGGQETQYF.

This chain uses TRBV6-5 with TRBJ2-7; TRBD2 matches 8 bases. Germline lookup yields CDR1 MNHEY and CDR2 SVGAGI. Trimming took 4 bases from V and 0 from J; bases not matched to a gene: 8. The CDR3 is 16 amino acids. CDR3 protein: CASSSHGGASSYEQYF. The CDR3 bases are TGTGCCAGCAGTTCTCACGGGGGGGCGAGCTCCTACGAGCAGTACTTC.

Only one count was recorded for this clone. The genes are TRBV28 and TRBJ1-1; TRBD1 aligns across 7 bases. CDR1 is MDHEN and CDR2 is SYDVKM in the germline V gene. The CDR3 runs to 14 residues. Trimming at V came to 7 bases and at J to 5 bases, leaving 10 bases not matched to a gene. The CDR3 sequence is CASMGDSAKTEAFF. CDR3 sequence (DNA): TGTGCCAGCATGGGGGACAGTGCAAAGACTGAAGCTTTCTTT.

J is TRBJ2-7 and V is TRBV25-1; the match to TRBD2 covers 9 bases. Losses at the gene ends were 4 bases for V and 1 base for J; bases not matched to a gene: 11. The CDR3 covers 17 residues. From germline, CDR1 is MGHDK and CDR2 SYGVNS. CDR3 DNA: TGTGCCAGCAGTGCGTCTAGCGGGGATTATAGTTCCTACGAGCAGTACTTC. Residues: CASSASSGDYSSYEQYF.

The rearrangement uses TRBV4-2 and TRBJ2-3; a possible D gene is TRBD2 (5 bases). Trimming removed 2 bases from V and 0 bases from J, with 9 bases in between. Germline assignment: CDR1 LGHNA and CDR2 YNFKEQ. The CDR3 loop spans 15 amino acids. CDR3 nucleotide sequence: TGTGCCAGCAGCCAAAAGGACTCCAGCACAGATACGCAGTATTTT. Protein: CASSQKDSSTDTQYF.

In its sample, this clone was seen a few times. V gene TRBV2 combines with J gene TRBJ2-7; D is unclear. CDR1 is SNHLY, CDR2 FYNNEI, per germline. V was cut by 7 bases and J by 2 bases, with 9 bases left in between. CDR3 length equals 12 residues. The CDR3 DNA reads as TGTGCCAGCAAGGCCACTACCTACGAGCAGTACTTC. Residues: CASKATTYEQYF.

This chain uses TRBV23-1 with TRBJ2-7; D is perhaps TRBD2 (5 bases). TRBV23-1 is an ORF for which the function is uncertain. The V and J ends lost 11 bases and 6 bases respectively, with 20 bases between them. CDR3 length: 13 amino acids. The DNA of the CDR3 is TGCGCCGGAACCTGGCGCCCGGGGTCCGAGCAGTACTTC. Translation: CAGTWRPGSEQYF.